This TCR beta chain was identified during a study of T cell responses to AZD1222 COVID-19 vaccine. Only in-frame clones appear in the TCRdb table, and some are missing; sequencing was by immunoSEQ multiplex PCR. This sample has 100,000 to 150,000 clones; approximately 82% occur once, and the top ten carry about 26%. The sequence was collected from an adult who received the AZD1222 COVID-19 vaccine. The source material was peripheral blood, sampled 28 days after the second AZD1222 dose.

The CDR3 sequence is CASRNPGRGNSPLHF. The CDR3 DNA reads TGTGCCAGCAGGAACCCGGGACGGGGGAATTCACCCCTCCACTTT. This rearrangement joins TRBV11-2 to TRBJ1-6; weak D call: TRBD1 (5 bases). The germline V and J ends were trimmed by 6 bases and 7 bases, with 16 bases remaining between them. The CDR3 length is 15 residues. CDR1 is SGHAT and CDR2 is FQNNGV in the germline V gene.